This T cell receptor (beta chain) was captured by sequencing in a study of persistence of HIV-infected CD4 T cells. The immunoSEQ assay was version 4, run in survey mode. Using immunoSEQ multiplex PCR, the repertoire was profiled, and TCRdb retains in-frame clones only, with some absent. Here the sample spans about 36,000 clones, approximately 87% being singletons. The V and J ends lost 4 bases and 3 bases respectively, with 13 bases between them. CDR3 length equals 15 residues. Germline loops: CDR1 LGHDT, CDR2 YNNKEL (reference sequence). A word on this clone: Its antigen is as yet unknown.

Overlapping HIV-1 Gag 15-mer peptides at 1 ug per peptide per mL were used. Memory cells lacking CD40L and CD69 with high CD45RO were sorted. Donors had CD4+ T cell counts above 400 cells/uL and were CMV-seropositive. Study results and limitations: CMV- and Gag-responding cells had lower TCRbeta richness than CD3/CD28-responding cells.

The chain uses TRBV3-1 (or the pseudogene TRBV3-2) and TRBJ1-5; D is unclear. The TCR comes from an adult with HIV. The donor label of this sample is uncertain. This material consisted of cultured CD4+ T cells from PBMCs, taken from a patient who received antiretroviral therapy. CDR3 bases: TGTGCCAGCAGCCTCTCGTCAGGTTACAATCAGCCCCAGCATTTT. Protein sequence: CASSLSSGYNQPQHF.